This paragraph covers one T cell receptor (beta chain) sequence. What it binds is unknown. This sample is part of a study of CXCR3-negative and CXCR3-positive naive CD8 T cells. For the study at large: Libraries each contributed about 1.5 +/- 0.3 million TRB reads, for roughly 140 million in total. Study-wide findings and caveats: Most assays used freshly isolated PBMCs, as cryopreservation partially reduced CXCR3. Comparison of naive CXCR3-negative and CXCR3-positive cells revealed similar TRBV-TRBJ usage, while memory cells differed. Both naive subsets had comparably high diversity; memory CD8+ cells much lower.

It was by 5' RACE with UMI labels that the TRB cDNA libraries were prepared. TCRdb reprocessed the 5' RACE reads and reports one entry per CDR3 protein, with no DNA. The table lists tens of thousands of distinct CDR3 sequences. The CDR3 extends over 17 amino acids. The germline CDR1 and CDR2 sequences are DFQATT and SNEGSKA (reference sequence). This TCR came from a human donor in good health. Some clones in this sample may be carry-over from other donors' samples. The rearrangement joins TRBV20-1 to TRBJ2-3; the TRBD2 assignment by TCRdb is unverifiable without DNA. The sample was naive CXCR3- CD8+ T cells from blood. The subset was: CD45RO-CCR7+CD27+CD95- naive CD8+ T cells lacking CXCR3 (TNR3-). CDR3 residues: CSARDDSGGPSTDTQYF.